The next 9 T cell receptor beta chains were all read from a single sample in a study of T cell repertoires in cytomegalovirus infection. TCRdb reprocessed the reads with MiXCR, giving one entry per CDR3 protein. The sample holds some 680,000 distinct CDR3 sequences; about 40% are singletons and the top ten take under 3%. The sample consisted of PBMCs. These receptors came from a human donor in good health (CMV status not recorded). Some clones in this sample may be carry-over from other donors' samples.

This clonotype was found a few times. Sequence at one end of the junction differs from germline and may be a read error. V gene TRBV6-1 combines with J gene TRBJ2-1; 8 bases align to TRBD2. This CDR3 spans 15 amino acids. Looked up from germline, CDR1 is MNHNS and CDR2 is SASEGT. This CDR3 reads CASTERTGGYNEQFF. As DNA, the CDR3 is TGTGCCAGCACTGAACGGACGGGAGGGTACAATGAGCAGTTCTTC.

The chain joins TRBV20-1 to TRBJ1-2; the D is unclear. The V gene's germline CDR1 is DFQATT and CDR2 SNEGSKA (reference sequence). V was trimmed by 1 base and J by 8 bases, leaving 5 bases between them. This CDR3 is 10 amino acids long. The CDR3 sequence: CSARVVGYTF. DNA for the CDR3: TGCAGTGCTAGAGTGGTCGGCTACACCTTC.

The CDR3 loop reads CASSYQGPSSYEQYF. DNA for the CDR3: TGTGCCAGCAGTTACCAGGGACCGTCCTCCTACGAGCAGTACTTC. This chain uses TRBV6-6 with TRBJ2-7; tentatively, D is TRBD1 or TRBD2 (5 bases each). This CDR3 is built from 15 residues. In germline, CDR1 is MNHNY, CDR2 SVGAGI (reference sequence). V was clipped by 2 bases and J by 0 bases, with 11 bases between them.

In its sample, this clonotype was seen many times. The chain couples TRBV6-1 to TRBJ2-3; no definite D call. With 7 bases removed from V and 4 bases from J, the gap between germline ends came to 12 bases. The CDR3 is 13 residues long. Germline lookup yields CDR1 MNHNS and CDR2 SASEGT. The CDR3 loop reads CASTSPPPDTQYF. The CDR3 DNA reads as TGTGCCAGCACTTCGCCTCCTCCAGATACGCAGTATTTT.

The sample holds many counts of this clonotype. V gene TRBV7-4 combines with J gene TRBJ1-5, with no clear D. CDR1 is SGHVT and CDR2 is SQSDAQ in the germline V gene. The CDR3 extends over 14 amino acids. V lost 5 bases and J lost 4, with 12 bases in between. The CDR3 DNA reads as TGTGCCAGCAGCAAAGGGCGGGTAAATCAGCCCCAGCATTTT. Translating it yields CASSKGRVNQPQHF.

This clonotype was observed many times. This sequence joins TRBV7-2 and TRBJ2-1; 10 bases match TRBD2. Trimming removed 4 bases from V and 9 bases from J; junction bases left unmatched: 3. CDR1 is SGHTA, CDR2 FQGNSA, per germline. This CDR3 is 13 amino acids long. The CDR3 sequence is CASSSSGGFEQFF. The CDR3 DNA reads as TGTGCCAGCAGCTCTAGCGGGGGATTTGAGCAGTTCTTC.

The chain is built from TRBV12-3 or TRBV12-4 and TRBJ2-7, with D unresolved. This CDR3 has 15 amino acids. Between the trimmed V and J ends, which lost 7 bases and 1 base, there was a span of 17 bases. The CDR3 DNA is TGTGCCAGCAACTTAAACTGGCGCCCTTCCTACGAGCAGTACTTC. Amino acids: CASNLNWRPSYEQYF.

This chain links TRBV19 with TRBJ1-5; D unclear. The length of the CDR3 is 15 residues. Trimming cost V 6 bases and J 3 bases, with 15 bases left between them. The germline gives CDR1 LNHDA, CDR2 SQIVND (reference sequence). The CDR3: CASSLRTVNNQPQHF. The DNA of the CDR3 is TGTGCCAGTAGCCTTAGGACGGTTAACAATCAGCCCCAGCATTTT.

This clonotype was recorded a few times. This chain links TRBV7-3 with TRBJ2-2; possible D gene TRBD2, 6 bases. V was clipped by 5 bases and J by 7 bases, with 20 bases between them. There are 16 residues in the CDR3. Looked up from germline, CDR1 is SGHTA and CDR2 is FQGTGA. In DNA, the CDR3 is TGTGCCAGCAGCCCGGATAGCGCAGGGCGGGGCGGGGAGCTGTTTTTT. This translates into CASSPDSAGRGGELFF.